Given below is one TCR beta chain in context. What it binds is not known. This entry is derived from a study of T cell responses to AZD1222 COVID-19 vaccine. Findings and limits, study-wide: Scientists sampled the repertoires only once the peak T cell response had passed. Clonal diversity may have been underestimated, and the donors were mostly white British, with more females than males. With two AZD1222 doses given, Spike-specific TCR breadth and depth both rose.

TCRdb's copy holds only in-frame clones and misses some; the assay was immunoSEQ multiplex PCR. The repertoire consists of 200,000 or so clones, with almost 95% occurring once and the leading ten covering about 9.2%. The CDR3 length is 16 residues. CDR1 MNHEY and CDR2 SVGEGT come from the germline V gene. Trimming shortened V by 5 bases and J by 0 bases, and 14 bases separated the two germline ends. The sample in question was peripheral blood, obtained on day 0 of AZD1222 vaccination. The chain recombines TRBV6-2 or TRBV6-3 with TRBJ1-5, with D possibly matching TRBD1 (5 bases). The receptor was derived from an adult in good health. The DNA of the CDR3 is TGTGCCAGCAGTCATTCGGGACGAACTAGCAATCAGCCCCAGCATTTT. This translates into CASSHSGRTSNQPQHF.